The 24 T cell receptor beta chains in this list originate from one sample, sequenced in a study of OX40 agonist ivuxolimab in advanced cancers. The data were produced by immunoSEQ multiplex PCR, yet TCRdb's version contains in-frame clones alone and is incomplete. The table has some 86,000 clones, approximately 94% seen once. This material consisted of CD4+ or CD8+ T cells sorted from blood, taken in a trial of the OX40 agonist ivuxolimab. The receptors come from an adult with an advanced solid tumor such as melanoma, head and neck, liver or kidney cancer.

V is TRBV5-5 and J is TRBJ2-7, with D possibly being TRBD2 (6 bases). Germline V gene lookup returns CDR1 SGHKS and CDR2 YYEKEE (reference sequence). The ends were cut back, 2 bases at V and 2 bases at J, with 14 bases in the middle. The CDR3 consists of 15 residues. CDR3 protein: CASSFTPSDTYEQYF. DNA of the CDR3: TGTGCCAGCAGCTTTACCCCTAGCGACACCTACGAGCAGTACTTC.

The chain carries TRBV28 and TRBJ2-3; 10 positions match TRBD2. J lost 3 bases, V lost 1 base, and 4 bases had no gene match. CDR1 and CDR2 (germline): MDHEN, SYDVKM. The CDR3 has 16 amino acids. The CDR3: CASSLLAGGITDTQYF. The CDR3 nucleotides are TGTGCCAGCAGTTTATTAGCGGGGGGCATTACAGATACGCAGTATTTT. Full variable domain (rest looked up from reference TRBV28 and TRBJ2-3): DVKVTQSSRYLVKRTGEKVFLECVQDMDHENMFWYRQDPGLGLRLIYFSYDVKMKEKGDIPEGYSVSREKKERFSLILESASTNQTSMYLCASSLLAGGITDTQYFGPGTRLTVL.

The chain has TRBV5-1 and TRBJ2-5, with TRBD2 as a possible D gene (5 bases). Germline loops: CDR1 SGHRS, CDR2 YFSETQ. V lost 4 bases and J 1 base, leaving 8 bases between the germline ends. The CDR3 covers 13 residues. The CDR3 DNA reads TGCGCCAGCAGCCAGCGGACCCAAGAGACCCAGTACTTC. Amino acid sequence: CASSQRTQETQYF. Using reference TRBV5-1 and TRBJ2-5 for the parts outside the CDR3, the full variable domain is KAGVTQTPRYLIKTRGQQVTLSCSPISGHRSVSWYQQTPGQGLQFLFEYFSETQRNKGNFPGRFSGRQFSNSRSEMNVSTLELGDSALYLCASSQRTQETQYFGPGTRLLVL.

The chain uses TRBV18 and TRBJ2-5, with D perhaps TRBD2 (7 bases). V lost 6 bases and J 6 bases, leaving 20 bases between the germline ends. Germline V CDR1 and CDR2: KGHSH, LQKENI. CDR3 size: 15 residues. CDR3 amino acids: CASSLRGGIKQTQYF. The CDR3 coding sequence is TGTGCCAGCTCCCTACGCGGGGGCATTAAGCAGACCCAGTACTTC.

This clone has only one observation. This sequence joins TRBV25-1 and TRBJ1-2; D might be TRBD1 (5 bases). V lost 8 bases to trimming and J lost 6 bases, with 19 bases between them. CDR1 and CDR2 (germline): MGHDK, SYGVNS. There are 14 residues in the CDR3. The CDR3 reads CASGLGGVVNGYTF. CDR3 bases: TGTGCCAGCGGCCTGGGGGGAGTAGTAAATGGCTACACCTTC.

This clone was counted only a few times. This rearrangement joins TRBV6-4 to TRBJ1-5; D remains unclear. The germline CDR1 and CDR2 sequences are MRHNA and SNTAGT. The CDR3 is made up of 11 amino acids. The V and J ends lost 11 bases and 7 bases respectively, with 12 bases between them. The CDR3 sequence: CAPRPRQPQHF. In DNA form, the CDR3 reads TGTGCCCCTCGCCCCCGGCAGCCCCAGCATTTT.

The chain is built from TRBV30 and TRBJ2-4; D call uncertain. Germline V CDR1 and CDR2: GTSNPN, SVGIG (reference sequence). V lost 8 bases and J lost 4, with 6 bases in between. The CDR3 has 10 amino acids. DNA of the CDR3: TGTGCCGGGGAAAAAAACATTCAGTACTTC. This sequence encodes CAGEKNIQYF. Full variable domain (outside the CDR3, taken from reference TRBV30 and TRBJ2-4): SQTIHQWPATLVQPVGSPLSLECTVEGTSNPNLYWYRQAAGRGLQLLFYSVGIGQISSEVPQNLSASRPQDRQFILSSKKLLLSDSGFYLCAGEKNIQYFGAGTRLSVL.

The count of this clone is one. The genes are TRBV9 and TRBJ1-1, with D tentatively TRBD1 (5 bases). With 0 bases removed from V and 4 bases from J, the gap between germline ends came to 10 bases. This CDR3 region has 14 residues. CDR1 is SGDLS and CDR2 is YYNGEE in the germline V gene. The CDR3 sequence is CASSVDGATTEAFF. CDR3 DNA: TGTGCCAGCAGCGTAGATGGGGCCACCACTGAAGCTTTCTTT.

In DNA, the CDR3 is TGTGCCAGCAGTTTACGGCTAGCGGGCCACGAGCAGTACTTC. Its protein product is CASSLRLAGHEQYF. The chain joins TRBV28 to TRBJ2-7; 8 nucleotides line up with TRBD2. CDR1 and CDR2 from the germline V gene are MDHEN and SYDVKM. With V trimmed by 2 bases and J by 5 bases, 5 bases remained unmatched. The CDR3 sequence is 14 residues long.

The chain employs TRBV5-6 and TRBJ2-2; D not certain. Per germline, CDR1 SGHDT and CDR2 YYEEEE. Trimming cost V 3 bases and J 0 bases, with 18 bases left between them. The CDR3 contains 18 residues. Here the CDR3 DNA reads TGTGCCAGCAGCTCCGCCCGAGAGCCCGGAACGAACACCGGGGAGCTGTTTTTT. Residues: CASSSAREPGTNTGELFF.

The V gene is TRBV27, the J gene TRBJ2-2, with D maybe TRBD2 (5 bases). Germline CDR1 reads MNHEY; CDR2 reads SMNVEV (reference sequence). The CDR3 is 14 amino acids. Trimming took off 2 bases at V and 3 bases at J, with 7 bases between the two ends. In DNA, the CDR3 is TGTGCCAGCAGTTTAGACGGGGACACCGGGGAGCTGTTTTTT. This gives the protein CASSLDGDTGELFF.

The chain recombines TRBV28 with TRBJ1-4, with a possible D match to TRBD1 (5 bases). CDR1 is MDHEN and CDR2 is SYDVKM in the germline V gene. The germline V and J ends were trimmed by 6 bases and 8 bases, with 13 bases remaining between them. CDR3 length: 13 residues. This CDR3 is CASRPGGEEKLFF. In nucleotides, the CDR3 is TGTGCCAGCAGGCCGGGGGGAGAAGAAAAACTGTTTTTT.

The CDR3 coding sequence is TGTGCCAGTAGGAAGGGGTTGGGGGACTTAGACACAGATACGCAGTATTTT. Its protein is CASRKGLGDLDTDTQYF. V usage is TRBV19 and J usage is TRBJ2-3, with D possibly matching TRBD2 (6 bases). The germline V gene has CDR1 LNHDA and CDR2 SQIVND (reference sequence). V lost 6 bases and J lost 2, with 21 bases in between. The CDR3 sequence is 17 residues long.

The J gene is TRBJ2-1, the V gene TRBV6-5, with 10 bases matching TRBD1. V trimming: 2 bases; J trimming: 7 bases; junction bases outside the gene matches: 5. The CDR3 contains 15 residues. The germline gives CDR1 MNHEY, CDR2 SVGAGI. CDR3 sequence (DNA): TGTGCCAGCAGTTACCTCTGGACAGGGGGGAATGAGCAGTTCTTC. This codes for CASSYLWTGGNEQFF.

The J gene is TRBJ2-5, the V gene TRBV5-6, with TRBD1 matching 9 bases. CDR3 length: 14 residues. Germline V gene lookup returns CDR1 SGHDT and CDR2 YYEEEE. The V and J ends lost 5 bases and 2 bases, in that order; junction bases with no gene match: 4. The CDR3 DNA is TGTGCCAGCAGAGGGGACAGGGCACAAGAGACCCAGTACTTC. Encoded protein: CASRGDRAQETQYF. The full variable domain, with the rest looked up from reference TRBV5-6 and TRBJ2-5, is DAGVTQSPTHLIKTRGQQVTLRCSPKSGHDTVSWYQQALGQGPQFIFQYYEEEERQRGNFPDRFSGHQFPNYSSELNVNALLLGDSALYLCASRGDRAQETQYFGPGTRLLVL.

The CDR3 DNA reads as TGTGCCAGTAGTATAGACCTCTACACCGGGACTAGCGTAAATGAGCAGTTCTTC. This encodes CASSIDLYTGTSVNEQFF. This chain uses TRBV19 with TRBJ2-1, with TRBD2 identical over 10 bases. There are 18 residues in the CDR3. Germline values: CDR1 LNHDA, CDR2 SQIVND (reference sequence). The V and J ends lost 0 bases and 7 bases, in that order; junction bases with no gene match: 12.

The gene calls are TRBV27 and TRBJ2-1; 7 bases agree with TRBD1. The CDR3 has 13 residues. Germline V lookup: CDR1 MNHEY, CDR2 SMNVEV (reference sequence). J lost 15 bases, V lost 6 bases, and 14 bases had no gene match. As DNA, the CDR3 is TGTGCCAGCAGAGACAGGGCCTTTTTGATTTGGTTCTTC. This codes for CASRDRAFLIWFF.

The CDR3 protein is CASSKFIRALAKNIQYF. The CDR3 nucleotides read TGTGCCAGCAGCAAATTTATCAGAGCTTTAGCCAAAAACATTCAGTACTTC. The chain is built from TRBV21-1 and TRBJ2-4. TRBV21-1 is a pseudogene locus. This CDR3 has 17 amino acids.

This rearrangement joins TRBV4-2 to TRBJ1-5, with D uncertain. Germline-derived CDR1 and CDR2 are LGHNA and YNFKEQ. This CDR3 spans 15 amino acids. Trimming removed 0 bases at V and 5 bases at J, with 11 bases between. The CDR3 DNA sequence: TGTGCCAGCAGCCAAGAAATTGAGGTCTATCAGCCCCAGCATTTT. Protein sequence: CASSQEIEVYQPQHF.

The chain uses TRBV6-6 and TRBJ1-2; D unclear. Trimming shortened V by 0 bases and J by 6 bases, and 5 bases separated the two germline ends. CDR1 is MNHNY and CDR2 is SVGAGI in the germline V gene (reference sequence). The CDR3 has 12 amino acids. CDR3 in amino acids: CASSYSSDGYTF. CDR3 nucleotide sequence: TGTGCCAGCAGTTACTCGTCTGATGGCTACACCTTC.

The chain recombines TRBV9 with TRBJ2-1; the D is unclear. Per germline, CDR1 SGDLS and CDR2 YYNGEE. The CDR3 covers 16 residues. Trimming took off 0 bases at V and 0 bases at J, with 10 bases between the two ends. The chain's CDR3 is CASSVVGWSSYNEQFF. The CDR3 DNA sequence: TGTGCCAGCAGCGTAGTTGGGTGGAGCTCCTACAATGAGCAGTTCTTC.

This chain's CDR3 is CASSLDPPRQGRSNQPQHF. The CDR3, as DNA: TGTGCCAGCAGCTTAGATCCCCCTAGACAGGGCCGAAGCAATCAGCCCCAGCATTTT. The chain combines TRBV11-3 with TRBJ1-5; 7 positions agree with TRBD1. This CDR3 has 19 residues. Germline CDR1 is SGHNT and CDR2 is YENEEA. With V trimmed by 0 bases and J by 1 base, 12 bases remained unmatched.

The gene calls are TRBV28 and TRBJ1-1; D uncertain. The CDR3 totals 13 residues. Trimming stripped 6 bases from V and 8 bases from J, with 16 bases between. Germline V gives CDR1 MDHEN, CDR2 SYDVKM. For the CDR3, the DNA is TGTGCCAGCAGCCCCGAGTTCGGCAAGGAAGCTTTCTTT. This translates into CASSPEFGKEAFF. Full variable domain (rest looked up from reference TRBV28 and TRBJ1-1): DVKVTQSSRYLVKRTGEKVFLECVQDMDHENMFWYRQDPGLGLRLIYFSYDVKMKEKGDIPEGYSVSREKKERFSLILESASTNQTSMYLCASSPEFGKEAFFGQGTRLTVV.

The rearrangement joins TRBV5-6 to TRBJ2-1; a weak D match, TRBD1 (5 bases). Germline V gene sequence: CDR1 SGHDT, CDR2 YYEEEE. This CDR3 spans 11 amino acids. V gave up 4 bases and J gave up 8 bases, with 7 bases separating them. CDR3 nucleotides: TGTGCCAGCAGCCCAGGGCATGAGCAGTTCTTC. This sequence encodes CASSPGHEQFF. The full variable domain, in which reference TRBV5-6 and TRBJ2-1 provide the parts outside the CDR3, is DAGVTQSPTHLIKTRGQQVTLRCSPKSGHDTVSWYQQALGQGPQFIFQYYEEEERQRGNFPDRFSGHQFPNYSSELNVNALLLGDSALYLCASSPGHEQFFGPGTRLTVL.